Here is one T cell receptor (beta chain) with its context. The data are from a study of blood T cells in healthy people across ages. The use of a sample-barcoded 5' primer and a J-beta primer mix characterized a second PCR of roughly 6 to 11 cycles. TCRdb re-called the 5' RACE reads with MiXCR, one entry per CDR3 protein. In the table there are about 1 million distinct CDR3 sequences, under 55% of which are singletons. Material: blood. This receptor was identified in a woman aged 60-75 years in good health.

CDR3 DNA sequence: TGTGCCAGCAGTATCCGGTGGACCCAAGAGACCCAGTACTTC. Amino acid sequence: CASSIRWTQETQYF. The chain carries TRBV2 and TRBJ2-5; D is undetermined. Looked up from germline, CDR1 is SNHLY and CDR2 is FYNNEI. The germline V and J ends were trimmed by 5 bases and 1 base, with 11 bases remaining between them. There are 14 residues in the CDR3.